Below are 30 T cell receptor beta chains sequenced from a single sample in a study of blood T cell repertoires in COVID-19. Profiling relied on immunoSEQ multiplex PCR, and the TCRdb table lists in-frame clones only, not all of them. The top ten clones hold more than 6% of a sample with roughly 290,000 clones, around 90% of them seen once. The sequenced sample was peripheral blood. These receptor sequences come from a woman younger than 45 with COVID-19, enrolled during active disease.

The CDR3 is CASSSPPGGTDTQYF. CDR3 DNA: TGTGCCAGCAGTTCCCCCCCGGGAGGTACAGATACGCAGTATTTT. This sequence joins TRBV28 and TRBJ2-3, with TRBD2 identical over 7 bases. The V segment lost 4 bases and the J segment 3 bases; nucleotides outside the gene matches: 7. The germline V gene encodes CDR1 MDHEN and CDR2 SYDVKM. CDR3 length: 15 residues. Complete variable domain (other parts from reference TRBV28 and TRBJ2-3): DVKVTQSSRYLVKRTGEKVFLECVQDMDHENMFWYRQDPGLGLRLIYFSYDVKMKEKGDIPEGYSVSREKKERFSLILESASTNQTSMYLCASSSPPGGTDTQYFGPGTRLTVL.

The chain carries TRBV30 and TRBJ1-3; 9 bases match TRBD1. Germline V gene lookup returns CDR1 GTSNPN and CDR2 SVGIG (reference sequence). The CDR3 length is 18 residues. J gave up 3 bases and V 5 bases, and 17 bases lay outside the gene matches. CDR3 sequence: CAWETLRDREQDGNTIYF. The CDR3 region has the DNA TGTGCCTGGGAAACCCTGCGGGACAGGGAACAGGATGGAAACACCATATATTTT.

The gene calls are TRBV28 and TRBJ2-7; TRBD1 matches 10 bases. Per the germline V gene, CDR1 is MDHEN and CDR2 is SYDVKM. The CDR3 runs to 16 residues. V trimming: 2 bases; J trimming: 2 bases; junction bases outside the gene matches: 6. For the CDR3, the DNA is TGTGCCAGCAGTTTACCCGGGACAGGGGTTCCCTACGAGCAGTACTTC. Translating gives CASSLPGTGVPYEQYF.

V is TRBV3-1 (or the pseudogene TRBV3-2) and J is TRBJ2-5; D gene ambiguous. The CDR3 loop spans 13 amino acids. In germline, CDR1 is LGHDT, CDR2 YNNKEL (reference sequence). Trimming took off 4 bases at V and 5 bases at J, with 11 bases between the two ends. As DNA, the CDR3 is TGTGCCAGCAGCCCAGAATACCGGGAGACCCAGTACTTC. Its translation: CASSPEYRETQYF.

Notes on this clone: At one of its ends the junction is not consistent with the germline gene, which may arise from a read error. This rearrangement joins TRBV20-1 to TRBJ2-7; the match to TRBD2 covers 7 bases. The CDR3 is made up of 12 amino acids. CDR1 and CDR2 (germline): DFQATT, SNEGSKA (reference sequence). DNA for the CDR3: TGCCGTGCTAGTGGGGGGGGGTACGAGCAGTACTTC. Translating gives CRASGGGYEQYF.

The chain carries TRBV11-2 and TRBJ1-1; D not resolved. Germline values: CDR1 SGHAT, CDR2 FQNNGV. Trimming shortened V by 2 bases and J by 4 bases, and 11 bases separated the two germline ends. This CDR3 region has 14 residues. The CDR3 DNA reads as TGTGCCAGCAGCTTAACTTCCAGGATCACTGAAGCTTTCTTT. Its protein is CASSLTSRITEAFF.

J is TRBJ1-2 and V is TRBV28; TRBD1 is a possible D gene (6 bases). Germline lookup yields CDR1 MDHEN and CDR2 SYDVKM. The CDR3 loop spans 14 amino acids. V lost 2 bases to trimming and J lost 5 bases, with 12 bases between them. CDR3 nucleotide sequence: TGTGCCAGCAGTTTACCCCAGGGGTGGTATGGCTACACCTTC. This encodes CASSLPQGWYGYTF.

The chain carries TRBV6-5 and TRBJ1-6; 7 bases are a match to TRBD1. The V gene's germline CDR1 is MNHEY and CDR2 SVGAGI. J was trimmed by 10 bases and V by 6 bases; bases with no gene match: 3. The CDR3 spans 12 residues. CDR3 amino acids: CASSTGDSPLHF. The CDR3 region has the DNA TGTGCCAGCAGCACAGGGGACTCACCCCTCCACTTT.

The chain has TRBV30 and TRBJ1-1; 7 bases map to TRBD1. The germline gives CDR1 GTSNPN, CDR2 SVGIG (reference sequence). The length of the CDR3 is 14 residues. J gave up 1 base and V 2 bases, and 4 bases lay outside the gene matches. The chain's CDR3 is CAWSKGGWNTEAFF. The CDR3, as DNA: TGTGCCTGGAGTAAAGGGGGCTGGAACACTGAAGCTTTCTTT.

The chain carries TRBV10-3 and TRBJ2-1; 7 nucleotides line up with TRBD2. The length of the CDR3 is 16 residues. Trimming took 6 bases from V and 2 from J; bases not matched to a gene: 10. Germline V gene sequence: CDR1 ENHRY, CDR2 SYGVKD. The CDR3 DNA reads as TGTGCCATCAGCGGGGGGAGCGGCAAGACCTACAATGAGCAGTTCTTC. Protein: CAISGGSGKTYNEQFF.

The chain employs TRBV6-5 and TRBJ1-2; D gene unclear. From germline, CDR1 is MNHEY and CDR2 SVGAGI. The germline V and J ends were trimmed by 7 bases and 4 bases, with 19 bases remaining between them. The CDR3 is 15 residues long. The CDR3, as DNA: TGTGCCAGCAAAGGTCCGGGGAATCTCATCTATGGCTACACCTTC. Its translation: CASKGPGNLIYGYTF.

V and J are TRBV18 and TRBJ2-5; D not certain. The CDR3 contains 12 residues. Trimming pared 4 bases from V and 5 bases from J, leaving 8 bases between. Germline lookup yields CDR1 KGHSH and CDR2 LQKENI. The CDR3 loop reads CASSLQRETQYF. CDR3 DNA: TGTGCCAGCTCACTCCAGAGGGAGACCCAGTACTTC.

The CDR3 loop reads CASSLGRVYGYTF. The CDR3 region has the DNA TGCGCCAGCAGCTTGGGACGGGTCTATGGCTACACCTTC. This sequence joins TRBV5-1 and TRBJ1-2; no firm D call. The CDR3 has 13 residues. V gave up 0 bases and J gave up 4 bases, with 7 bases separating them. CDR1 and CDR2 from the germline V gene are SGHRS and YFSETQ.

This chain links TRBV4-3 with TRBJ2-2; the D is unclear. The V end was cut by 1 base, the J end by 5 bases, with 5 bases between. Germline V gene lookup returns CDR1 LGHNA and CDR2 YSLEER. The CDR3 contains 13 residues. The CDR3 loop reads CASSQARTGELFF. The CDR3 DNA reads as TGCGCCAGCAGCCAAGCGAGGACCGGGGAGCTGTTTTTT.

This rearrangement joins TRBV6-2 or TRBV6-3 to TRBJ2-7, with 8 bases fitting TRBD1. The V and J ends lost 6 bases and 2 bases, in that order; junction bases with no gene match: 6. Germline CDR1 and CDR2: MNHEY and SVGEGT. The CDR3 contains 14 residues. CDR3 amino acids: CASSRTGQPYEQYF. The DNA for the CDR3 is TGTGCCAGCAGCCGGACAGGGCAACCCTACGAGCAGTACTTC.

CDR3 amino acids: CASSLADGLNTEAFF. The CDR3 DNA reads TGTGCCAGCAGCTTAGCTGATGGCTTGAACACTGAAGCTTTCTTT. The genes are TRBV7-9 and TRBJ1-1; D is unresolved. Looked up from germline, CDR1 is SEHNR and CDR2 is FQNEAQ (reference sequence). The CDR3 consists of 15 residues. The germline V and J ends were trimmed by 0 bases and 0 bases, with 8 bases remaining between them.

The CDR3 DNA sequence: TGTGCCTGGAGTGTGGGGCAGGGGTCTTACAATGAGCAGTTCTTC. Its protein is CAWSVGQGSYNEQFF. The chain combines TRBV30 with TRBJ2-1, with D possibly being TRBD1 (6 bases). V was clipped by 0 bases and J by 4 bases, with 13 bases between them. There are 15 residues in the CDR3. Germline values: CDR1 GTSNPN, CDR2 SVGIG (reference sequence).

This chain uses TRBV29-1 with TRBJ2-1; TRBD1 is a possible D gene (6 bases). The V gene's germline CDR1 is SQVTM and CDR2 ANQGSEA. This CDR3 comprises 13 residues. The V gene lost 6 bases and the J gene lost 6 bases, with 15 bases spanning the gap. DNA of the CDR3: TGCAGCGTGGAGTCAGGGGTGATCAATGAGCAGTTCTTC. Its protein product is CSVESGVINEQFF.

The V call is TRBV6-4, the J call TRBJ2-7, with 7 bases identical to TRBD1. The CDR3 runs 16 residues. CDR1 and CDR2 (germline): MRHNA, SNTAGT. The J segment lost 2 bases and the V segment lost 5 bases, leaving 12 bases of the junction unmatched. CDR3 sequence: CASSNADRDHTYEQYF. Here the CDR3 DNA reads TGTGCCAGCAGTAACGCCGACAGGGATCACACCTACGAGCAGTACTTC.

A few counts support this clone. The chain links TRBV6-5 to TRBJ2-1; 10 bases align to TRBD2. The germline CDR1 and CDR2 sequences are MNHEY and SVGAGI. Unmatched junction bases numbered 5, after V lost 4 bases and J lost 5 bases. The length of the CDR3 is 15 residues. Written as DNA, the CDR3 is TGTGCCAGCAGTTCGGCTAGCGGGAGCCACAATGAGCAGTTCTTC. Translating gives CASSSASGSHNEQFF.

V gene TRBV13 combines with J gene TRBJ1-3; a weak D match, TRBD1 (6 bases). Germline CDR1 and CDR2: PRHDT and FYEKMQ (reference sequence). The CDR3 has 14 residues. The V gene lost 3 bases and the J gene lost 1 base, with 7 bases spanning the gap. DNA for the CDR3: TGTGCCAGCAGCTTCAGGGGATCTGGAAACACCATATATTTT. This translates into CASSFRGSGNTIYF.

This clone has just one count. CDR3 coding DNA: TGTGCCTGGAGTGCACAGGACGGTTATACGCAGTATTTT. Translation: CAWSAQDGYTQYF. The chain is built from TRBV30 and TRBJ2-3; a possible D gene is TRBD1 (5 bases). From germline, CDR1 is GTSNPN and CDR2 SVGIG (reference sequence). The V end was cut by 1 base, the J end by 7 bases, with 12 bases between. This CDR3 spans 13 amino acids.

The chain is built from TRBV4-2 and TRBJ2-1, with 11 bases that match TRBD2. With 1 base clipped from V and 9 bases from J, the junction kept 26 bases outside the gene matches. In germline, CDR1 is LGHNA, CDR2 YNFKEQ. The CDR3 consists of 22 residues. The CDR3: CASSQVGTLSGRAVFDAGEQFF. In DNA form, the CDR3 reads TGTGCCAGCAGCCAAGTTGGCACACTTAGCGGGAGGGCCGTTTTCGATGCCGGTGAGCAGTTCTTC.

The rearrangement joins TRBV5-4 to TRBJ2-7, with D possibly being TRBD1 (6 bases). CDR3 length: 18 residues. Germline CDR1 and CDR2: SGHNT and YYREEE (reference sequence). Trimming took 0 bases from V and 5 from J, leaving 24 bases between them. DNA of the CDR3: TGTGCCAGCAGCTTGGGACCCCCCCCAGGGGCCGCAGTCAACGAGCAGTACTTC. Translation gives CASSLGPPPGAAVNEQYF.

This sequence joins TRBV9 and TRBJ1-3; D gene uncertain. This CDR3 region has 16 residues. CDR1 is SGDLS, CDR2 YYNGEE, per germline. Trimming took off 3 bases at V and 7 bases at J, with 20 bases between the two ends. The CDR3 nucleotides read TGTGCCAGCAGCGCCCCAGGTTTAACCGGGAGGAACACCATATATTTT. Its protein is CASSAPGLTGRNTIYF.

The chain uses TRBV5-6 and TRBJ1-3; TRBD1 matches at 7 bases. The ends lost 3 bases at V and 0 bases at J; junction bases unmatched: 3. The germline gives CDR1 SGHDT, CDR2 YYEEEE. The CDR3 sequence is 15 residues long. This CDR3 reads CASSSTGFSGNTIYF. The CDR3 DNA is TGTGCCAGCAGCTCGACAGGGTTCTCTGGAAACACCATATATTTT.

This clone was seen a single time. The gene calls are TRBV24-1 and TRBJ2-2; no definite D call. Deletions cut 7 bases from V and 8 bases from J, with 13 bases between. The germline gives CDR1 KGHDR, CDR2 SFDVKD. The CDR3 has 13 residues. The DNA of the CDR3 is TGTGCCACCAGGGGCGTAGTTGCAGGGGAGCTGTTTTTT. It translates to CATRGVVAGELFF.

V gene TRBV24-1 combines with J gene TRBJ2-1; TRBD1 matches at 10 bases. The CDR3 covers 16 residues. The ends lost 4 bases at V and 3 bases at J; junction bases unmatched: 5. Per germline, CDR1 KGHDR and CDR2 SFDVKD. CDR3 region: CATSERTGGNYNEQFF. The DNA of the CDR3 is TGTGCCACCAGTGAGCGGACAGGGGGTAACTACAATGAGCAGTTCTTC.

V usage is TRBV25-1 and J usage is TRBJ2-7, with 8 bases identical to TRBD1. This CDR3 has 15 amino acids. In germline, CDR1 is MGHDK, CDR2 SYGVNS. The ends lost 1 base at V and 5 bases at J; junction bases unmatched: 7. The CDR3 here is CASSESGQGADEQYF. CDR3 bases: TGTGCCAGCAGTGAATCAGGACAGGGTGCTGACGAGCAGTACTTC.

This CDR3 reads CASSEEAGSEQYF. The DNA of the CDR3 is TGTGCCAGCAGTGAAGAAGCGGGCAGCGAGCAGTACTTC. This chain uses TRBV2 with TRBJ2-7; possibly TRBD2 for D (6 bases). The CDR3 runs 13 residues. Germline loops: CDR1 SNHLY, CDR2 FYNNEI. V dropped 1 base and J dropped 6 bases, with 10 bases sitting between them. Supplemented by reference TRBV2 and TRBJ2-7, the full variable domain reads EPEVTQTPSHQVTQMGQEVILRCVPISNHLYFYWYRQILGQKVEFLVSFYNNEISEKSEIFDDQFSVERPDGSNFTLKIRSTKLEDSAMYFCASSEEAGSEQYFGPGTRLTVT.